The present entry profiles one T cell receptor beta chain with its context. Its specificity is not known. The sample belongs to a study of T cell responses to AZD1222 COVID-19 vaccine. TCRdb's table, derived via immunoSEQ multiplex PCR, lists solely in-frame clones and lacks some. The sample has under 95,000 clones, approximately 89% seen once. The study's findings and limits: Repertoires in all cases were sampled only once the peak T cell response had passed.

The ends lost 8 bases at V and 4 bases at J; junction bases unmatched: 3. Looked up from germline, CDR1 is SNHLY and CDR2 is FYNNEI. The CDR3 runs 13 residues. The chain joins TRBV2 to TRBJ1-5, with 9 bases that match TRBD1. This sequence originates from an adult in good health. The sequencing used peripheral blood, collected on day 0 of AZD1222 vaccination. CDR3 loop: CASGTGPNQPQHF. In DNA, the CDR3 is TGTGCCAGCGGGACAGGGCCAAATCAGCCCCAGCATTTT.